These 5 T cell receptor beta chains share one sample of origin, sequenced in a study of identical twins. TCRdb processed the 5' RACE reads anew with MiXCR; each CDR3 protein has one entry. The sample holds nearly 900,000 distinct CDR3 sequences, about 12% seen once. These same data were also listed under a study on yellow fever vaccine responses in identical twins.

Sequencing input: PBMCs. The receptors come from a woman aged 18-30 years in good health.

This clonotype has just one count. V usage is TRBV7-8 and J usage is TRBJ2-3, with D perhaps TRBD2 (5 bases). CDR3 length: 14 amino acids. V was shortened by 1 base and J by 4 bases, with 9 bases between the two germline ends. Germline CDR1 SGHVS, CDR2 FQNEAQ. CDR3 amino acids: CASSLVLEADTQYF. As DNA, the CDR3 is TGTGCCAGCAGCTTAGTTTTGGAGGCAGATACGCAGTATTTT.

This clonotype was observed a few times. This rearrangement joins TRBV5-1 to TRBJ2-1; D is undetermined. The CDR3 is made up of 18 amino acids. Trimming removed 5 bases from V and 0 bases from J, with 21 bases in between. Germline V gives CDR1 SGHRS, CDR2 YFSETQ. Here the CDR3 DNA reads TGCGCCAGCAGACCGCAACTCGAAAGTAAAAACTCCTACAATGAGCAGTTCTTC. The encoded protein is CASRPQLESKNSYNEQFF.

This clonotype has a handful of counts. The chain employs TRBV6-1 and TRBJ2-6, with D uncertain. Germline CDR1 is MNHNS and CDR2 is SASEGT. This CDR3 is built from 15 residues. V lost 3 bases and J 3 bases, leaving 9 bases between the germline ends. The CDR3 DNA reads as TGTGCCAGCAGTGACCAGTACAGTGGGGCCAACGTCCTGACTTTC. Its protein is CASSDQYSGANVLTF.

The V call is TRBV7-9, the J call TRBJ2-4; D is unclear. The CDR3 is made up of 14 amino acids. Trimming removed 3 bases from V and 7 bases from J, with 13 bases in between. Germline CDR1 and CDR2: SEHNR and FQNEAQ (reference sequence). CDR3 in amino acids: CASSFSDLENIQYF. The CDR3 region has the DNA TGTGCCAGCAGCTTTTCCGACTTGGAGAACATTCAGTACTTC.

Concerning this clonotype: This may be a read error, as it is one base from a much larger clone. The CDR3: CASSQPLGGTDSPLHF. CDR3 in DNA: TGCGCCAGCAGCCAACCATTGGGGGGCACTGATTCACCCCTCCACTTT. The V and J genes are TRBV4-1 and TRBJ1-6, with a possible D match to TRBD1 (6 bases). CDR3 length: 16 residues. Looked up from germline, CDR1 is MGHRA and CDR2 is YSYEKL. V lost 2 bases and J lost 8, with 16 bases in between.